The clone carrying this T cell receptor beta chain was observed a single time. Its antigen is unknown. The sample originates from a study of blood T cells in healthy people across ages. Study-level findings and limits: Estimates of total diversity, which came from one million sequenced T cells, were considered to be underestimates.

Donors ranged from about 6 to 90 years old and were healthy Caucasians in Russia. Peripheral blood samples of roughly 9.8 milliliters were drawn from each donor. It was with a sample-barcoded 5' primer and a J-beta primer mix that a second PCR of roughly 7 to 11 cycles was run. A template-switch adaptor containing 12 random nucleotides labeled each cDNA molecule. TCRdb re-called the 5' RACE reads with MiXCR, one entry per CDR3 protein. The table lists about 670,000 distinct CDR3 sequences, approximately 52% of them singletons. Input material: blood. The receptor comes from an elderly woman in good health.

The CDR3, as DNA: TGTGCCAGCAGTTTAGGGACTAGTTATGGCTACACCTTC. Its protein product is CASSLGTSYGYTF. The chain joins TRBV27 to TRBJ1-2, with D maybe TRBD1 (5 bases). The CDR3 totals 13 residues. CDR1 MNHEY and CDR2 SMNVEV come from the germline V gene (reference sequence). Trimming shortened V by 2 bases and J by 5 bases, and 9 bases separated the two germline ends.